A selection of T cell receptor beta chains follows, all from one sample in a study of tumor-infiltrating lymphocytes in primary liver carcinoma. TCRdb processed the multiplex PCR reads anew with MiXCR; each CDR3 protein has one entry. The sample records hundreds of thousands of distinct CDR3 sequences, approximately 58% being singletons. The sequenced material came from peripheral blood. Receptor source: a young woman with primary liver carcinoma and hepatitis B virus infection. CDR3s include the opening cysteine and the closing phenylalanine or tryptophan. A D gene is named only where the DNA matches it firmly. Size tells how often a clone was seen (once, few, many) or the class of an expanded clone, and some rows leave it out.

V,size,D,J,CDR3,DNA
TRBV11-2,.,TRBD2,TRBJ2-7,CASSYPGGSCEQYF,TGTGCCAGCAGCTACCCGGGGGGATCCTGCGAGCAGTACTTC
TRBV29-1,.,.,TRBJ1-2,CSATARGYGYIF,TGCAGCGCCACCGCGAGGGGATATGGCTACATCTTC
TRBV29-1,.,.,TRBJ2-7,CSGSLGELYGQYF,TGCAGCGGTAGCCTCGGGGAGTTGTACGGGCAGTACTTC
TRBV11-1,many,.,TRBJ1-2,CASGLEGREYGYTF,TGTGCCAGCGGCTTAGAAGGACGGGAATATGGCTACACCTTC
TRBV30,.,TRBD1,TRBJ1-3,CAWRGQLLSGNTIYF,TGTGCCTGGAGGGGACAGCTACTAAGTGGAAACACCATATATTTT
TRBV5-5,.,TRBD2,TRBJ2-3,CASSLARLAGADTQYF,TGTGCCAGCAGCTTGGCGAGGCTAGCGGGAGCTGATACGCAGTATTTT
TRBV6-2/TRBV6-3,few,.,TRBJ2-4,CASSREPGFAKNIQYF,TGTGCCAGCAGTAGAGAACCGGGATTCGCCAAAAACATTCAGTACTTC
TRBV4-1,many,.,TRBJ2-3,CASSQVDTITDTQYF,TGCGCCAGCAGCCAAGTTGACACGATCACAGATACGCAGTATTTT
TRBV6-1,.,TRBD2,TRBJ2-2,CASSEAAGLAGPLAGELFF,TGTGCCAGTAGTGAAGCCGCTGGACTAGCGGGACCCCTCGCCGGGGAGCTGTTTTTT
TRBV28,.,.,TRBJ1-1,CASLDSMNTEAFF,TGTGCCAGCTTGGACAGCATGAACACTGAAGCTTTCTTT
TRBV12-3/TRBV12-4,many,TRBD1,TRBJ1-2,CASSLGTGGPGYTF,TGTGCCAGCAGTTTAGGGACAGGGGGCCCAGGCTACACCTTC
TRBV11-2,.,TRBD1,TRBJ2-2,CASSPGQVANTGELFF,TGTGCCAGCAGCCCTGGACAGGTCGCGAACACCGGGGAGCTGTTTTTT
TRBV6-1,many,.,TRBJ1-2,CASSPGDSNVYGYTF,TGTGCCAGCTCCCCCGGGGACTCGAACGTCTATGGCTACACCTTC
TRBV12-3/TRBV12-4,many,.,TRBJ1-6,CASSLGSSYNSPLHF,TGTGCCAGCAGTTTAGGGAGCTCCTATAATTCACCCCTCCACTTT
TRBV12-3/TRBV12-4,few,.,TRBJ1-4,CASSWGGSREKLFF,TGTGCCAGCAGTTGGGGAGGGAGTCGGGAAAAACTGTTTTTT
TRBV12-3/TRBV12-4,once,TRBD2,TRBJ2-7,CDSSPGGWQEVYEQYF,TGTGACAGCAGTCCGGGGGGTTGGCAAGAAGTCTACGAGCAGTACTTC
TRBV28,.,.,TRBJ1-4,CASHRGMKEKLFF,TGTGCCAGCCACCGGGGAATGAAGGAAAAACTGTTTTTT
TRBV7-8,.,.,TRBJ1-1,CASSTTEGGLTTRDTEAFF,TGTGCCAGCAGCACCACAGAAGGCGGTCTGACGACCAGGGACACTGAAGCTTTCTTT
TRBV6-2/TRBV6-3,.,TRBD2,TRBJ2-1,CASGYSACGSYEQFF,TGTGCCAGCGGTTACTCAGCTTGCGGGAGTTATGAGCAGTTCTTC
TRBV12-3/TRBV12-4,.,.,TRBJ2-2,CVSSLLSGVTGELFF,TGTGTCAGCAGTCTCCTTTCGGGGGTCACCGGGGAGCTGTTTTTT
TRBV7-9,.,.,TRBJ2-3,CASSFMGGLTDTQYF,TGTGCCAGCAGCTTCATGGGCGGCCTCACAGATACGCAGTATTTT
TRBV6-5,.,.,TRBJ2-1,CTSSFRLVASHEQFF,TGTACCAGCAGTTTTAGACTAGTGGCCTCCCATGAGCAGTTCTTC
TRBV4-3,many,TRBD2,TRBJ2-7,CASSQGTSGYYEQYF,TGCGCCAGCAGCCAAGGGACTAGCGGGTATTACGAGCAGTACTTC
TRBV12-3/TRBV12-4,many,.,TRBJ1-5,CASSFRQSNQPQHF,TGTGCCAGCAGTTTCCGGCAGTCCAATCAGCCCCAGCATTTT
TRBV7-9,.,TRBD1,TRBJ2-5,CASSPTGTVQETQYF,TGTGCCAGCAGCCCGACCGGGACAGTGCAAGAGACCCAGTACTTC